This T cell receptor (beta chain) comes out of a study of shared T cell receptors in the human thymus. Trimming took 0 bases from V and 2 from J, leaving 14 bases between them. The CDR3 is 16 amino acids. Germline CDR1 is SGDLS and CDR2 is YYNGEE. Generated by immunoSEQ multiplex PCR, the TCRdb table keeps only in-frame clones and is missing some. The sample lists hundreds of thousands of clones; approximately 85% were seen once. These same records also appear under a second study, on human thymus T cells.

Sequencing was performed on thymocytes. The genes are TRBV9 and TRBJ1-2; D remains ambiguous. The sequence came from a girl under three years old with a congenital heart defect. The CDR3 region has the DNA TGTGCCAGCAGCGTAGTTCCCGGGAACCAAAACTATGGCTACACCTTC. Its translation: CASSVVPGNQNYGYTF.